This TCR beta chain originates from a study of long-term antiretroviral therapy in people with HIV (dated by TCRdb to the early 2020s). Regarding the study in general: The earliest samples were collected approximately a decade before the 2015 WHO recommendation for immediate ART, a period when ART was typically delayed until CD4 counts fell. This retrospective serial study examined whether starting ART and sustained HIV suppression were associated with changes in the composition and diversity of the TRB repertoire in peripheral blood. Of the roughly 30 participants with HIV, approximately 11 were female. The cohort contributed about 180 cryopreserved PBMC samples from 25 to 35 adults with confirmed HIV infection, collected serially over a mean of around 6 years (range 1-12). No cross-contamination during QIAcube processing turned up in test extractions that ran a monoclonal T-cell line alongside 25 to 35 polyclonal samples. Findings and caveats that apply to the study as a whole: The repertoire was dominated across all time points by expanded TRB clones identified before ART initiation, although this dominance was seen to fluctuate and to decrease in many PLHIV after ART. Limited PBMC availability meant only the TCR beta chain was sequenced, without alpha chain pairing. Narrower CDR3 length ranges were observed in HIV repertoires than in controls, and an antigen-experienced repertoire with only a slight naive shift after ART was suggested by the network structure. The samples span the years 2004 to 2017, and the ART regimens used may be less effective than current regimens. Inferences about post-ART repertoire changes were limited because no data were available on ART adherence, viral resistance or therapy changes. Starting ART was linked to a significant rise in TRB diversity, yet even after long-term ART the diversity remained significantly lower than in transplant donor controls. Because pre-ART samples had limited cell numbers, profiling was done on unsorted PBMC rather than on sorted CD4+ and CD8+ T cells.

As for this clone: Its target antigen remains unknown. No quality values exist for individual bases; no much larger clone is one base distant.

The immunoSEQ hsTCRB v3.0 assay was used at survey level resolution to sequence the TRB variable region. A depth of 40,000-50,000 T-cell genomes per sample was targeted for TRB sequencing. An Illumina MiSeq with a v3 150-cycle kit was used to sequence the pooled TRB libraries. As for the authors' bioinformatics: Repertoire analysis ran in R within a reproducible Nextflow workflow covering QC, data transformation and analysis. Custom analyses were implemented in LymphoSeq2, an R package for AIRR-Seq data exploration. A handful of samples yielding fewer than 5000 total TRB sequences were excluded, leaving 188 analyzed HIV repertoires. Among the approximately 190 retained HIV repertoires, some 59 were collected before ART initiation and 129 after ART initiation. Each repertoire was downsampled to 5000 TRB nucleotide sequences, and summary statistics were averaged across 100 downsampling iterations. The analysis kept only TRB sequences whose CDR3 regions were at least seven amino acids long. Diversity was assessed using a clonality score derived from Shannon entropy and using the Gini coefficient. In the repertoire networks, any two of the top 5000 CDR3 amino acid sequences were linked whenever the two sequences differed by an edit distance of one. For TRB CDR3 amino acid sequences, GLIPH2 was used to predict antigen specificity groups and MHC restriction. To flag known CMV, EBV, HIV or tissue antigen associations, CDR3 amino acid sequences were matched against VDJdb and McPAS-TCR. Pre-ART, post-ART and control groups were compared with Wilcoxon signed-rank tests and Holm-Bonferroni correction. The table was pulled from immuneACCESS by TCRdb, which kept in-frame rearrangements only. Such tables lose some clones; where checked, under half of the loss comes from unresolved V genes, and the rest has no known cause. The V and J calls and clone size were taken over from that table, and D and trimming were inferred from the DNA. For this sample there are about 28,000 clones; 84% appear just once. Under 8% of the sample belongs to the ten largest clones.

Participants were included only if at least one PBMC sample before ART initiation and at least two post-ART samples were available. Treatment was received in the United States of America by all participants with HIV. Cryopreserved samples of roughly 0.85-11 million PBMC were thawed and washed before DNA extraction. At the time of the earliest PBMC sample for each participant with HIV, ages ranged from 23 to 54 years. PBMC samples from each participant spanned 1-4 timepoints before ART initiation and 2-8 timepoints after ART initiation, with a median of 7 samples. Serial HIV viral load, CD4+ T-cell count, ART history and demographic data were obtained for every participant. A Qiagen kit on a QIAcube was used to extract genomic DNA from unsorted PBMC, with samples processed in batches of 12. The CDR3 measures 20 amino acids from cysteine to phenylalanine. Just the 60-base CDR3 DNA is kept, in frame starting at base 1. V is trimmed back by 3 bases and J by 0 bases, and the junction contains 14 bases that no gene match accounts for. CDR1 SGHVS and CDR2 FNYEAQ are derived from the germline V gene.

In this chain, TRBV7-6 is recombined with TRBJ2-6; TRBD1 agrees with 7 junctional bases. Source: unsorted PBMCs, taken 0.4 years after starting antiretroviral therapy. The source of this sequence is a man aged 18 to 29 with HIV. At the DNA level, the sequence is TGTGCCAGCAGCTTGCCGTTTGTGACAGGGTTAGGCTCTGGGGCCAACGTCCTGACTTTC. The resulting protein is CASSLPFVTGLGSGANVLTF.